Presented here are 19 T cell receptor beta chains from one specimen sequenced in a study of regulatory T cells in long-lasting Graves disease. Arm-PCR of CDR3 regions with iRepertoire HTBI primers generated TCR beta libraries. TCRdb re-called the multiplex PCR reads with MiXCR, one entry per CDR3 protein. The sample includes roughly 700,000 distinct CDR3 sequences, around 32% seen only once; the top ten take around 42%. Noted time point: persistent/refractory GD, antithyroid drugs over 5 years with positive TRAb. PBMC-extracted RNA yielded the TCR library. Here the sequenced sample was peripheral blood mononuclear cells (PBMCs), taken when the disease was refractory, from a patient treated with antithyroid drugs. The source of these receptors is a female donor with Graves disease.

In its sample, this clonotype was seen a few times. The chain is built from TRBV20-1 and TRBJ1-2; 9 bases fit TRBD1. Germline CDR1 DFQATT, CDR2 SNEGSKA (reference sequence). This CDR3 is 14 amino acids long. V was pared by 5 bases and J by 8 bases, with 12 bases of the junction left unmatched. CDR3: CSALRDREGGGYTF. CDR3 sequence (DNA): TGCAGTGCTCTCAGGGACAGGGAAGGAGGAGGCTACACCTTC.

This clonotype has ten or more counts. The chain recombines TRBV11-2 with TRBJ1-1; 11 bases line up with TRBD1. Germline V gene data show CDR1 as SGHAT and CDR2 as FQNNGV. The ends lost 5 bases at V and 0 bases at J; junction bases unmatched: 5. The CDR3 totals 16 residues. DNA for the CDR3: TGTGCCAGCAGCCCCCGGACAGGGGGCGTGAACACTGAAGCTTTCTTT. This translates into CASSPRTGGVNTEAFF.

This clonotype has just one count. One end of the junction fails to match germline, which may point to a read error. This CDR3 reads CASSSPQGLSEILFF. The CDR3 nucleotides read TGTGCCAGCAGTTCGCCACAGGGATTGAGTGAAATACTGTTTTTT. V and J are TRBV28 and TRBJ1-4; the D gene is possibly TRBD1 (6 bases). The CDR3 consists of 15 residues. The germline gives CDR1 MDHEN, CDR2 SYDVKM. The whole variable domain, remainder taken from reference TRBV28 and TRBJ1-4, is DVKVTQSSRYLVKRTGEKVFLECVQDMDHENMFWYRQDPGLGLRLIYFSYDVKMKEKGDIPEGYSVSREKKERFSLILESASTNQTSMYLCASSSPQGLSEILFFGSGTQLSVL.

V is TRBV29-1 and J is TRBJ1-2, with 7 bases that match TRBD1. Germline assignment: CDR1 SQVTM and CDR2 ANQGSEA. V lost 5 bases and J lost 3; bases outside the gene matches: 0. The CDR3 length is 11 residues. This CDR3 is CSVQGDYGYTF. DNA for the CDR3: TGCAGCGTTCAGGGGGACTATGGCTACACCTTC. The full variable domain, its missing parts supplied by reference TRBV29-1 and TRBJ1-2, is SAVISQKPSRDICQRGTSLTIQCQVDSQVTMMFWYRQQPGQSLTLIATANQGSEATYESGFVIDKFPISRPNLTFSTLTVSNMSPEDSSIYLCSVQGDYGYTFGSGTRLTVV.

The chain links TRBV2 to TRBJ2-3; D not certain. The germline V gene encodes CDR1 SNHLY and CDR2 FYNNEI. V lost 5 bases, J lost 7 bases, and 10 bases lay in between. The CDR3 length is 12 residues. The CDR3 loop reads CASSKDVNTQYF. Written as DNA, the CDR3 is TGTGCCAGCAGTAAAGACGTGAATACGCAGTATTTT.

V usage is TRBV10-3 and J usage is TRBJ1-1; maybe TRBD1 (5 bases). Trimming stripped 6 bases from V and 1 base from J, with 15 bases between. Per the germline V gene, CDR1 is ENHRY and CDR2 is SYGVKD. The CDR3 has 15 residues. CDR3 coding DNA: TGTGCCATCAGAGGTGAGGACAACAAGAACACTGAAGCTTTCTTT. Protein product: CAIRGEDNKNTEAFF.

This clonotype was seen more than once but under ten times. An end of the junction does not agree with germline; a read error may underlie this. In DNA, the CDR3 is TGTGCCAGCAGCCCGGCAGGACCAAAACTAGCGTCGAACAGCGGGGAGCTGTTTTTT. Its translation: CASSPAGPKLASNSGELFF. The V gene is TRBV5-5, the J gene TRBJ2-2; TRBD2 matches 7 bases. Germline CDR1 reads SGHKS; CDR2 reads YYEKEE (reference sequence). CDR3 length: 19 residues.

V is TRBV6-4 and J is TRBJ2-1; TRBD2 matches at 7 bases. Germline V gene sequence: CDR1 MRHNA, CDR2 SNTAGT. The junction had 9 bases not matched to a gene; V was cut back by 3 bases and J by 10 bases. This CDR3 spans 14 amino acids. The CDR3 spells CASSEGAGVKEQFF. CDR3 DNA: TGTGCCAGCAGTGAAGGGGCGGGAGTTAAGGAGCAGTTCTTC.

The V gene is TRBV18, the J gene TRBJ1-1, with D maybe TRBD1 (5 bases). This CDR3 comprises 14 residues. Trimming stripped 3 bases from V and 6 bases from J, with 14 bases between. Per the germline V gene, CDR1 is KGHSH and CDR2 is LQKENI. As DNA, the CDR3 is TGTGCCAGCTCACCCCCATTGACAGCGGCTGAAGCTTTCTTT. This gives the protein CASSPPLTAAEAFF.

The chain joins TRBV5-1 to TRBJ1-4, with TRBD1 matching 9 bases. This CDR3 is built from 14 residues. Per the germline V gene, CDR1 is SGHRS and CDR2 is YFSETQ. J was trimmed by 8 bases and V by 7 bases; bases with no gene match: 9. CDR3 nucleotides: TGCGCCAGCGCGCCGGGACAGGGTGGAGAAAAACTGTTTTTT. Protein: CASAPGQGGEKLFF.

This chain joins TRBV15 and TRBJ1-2; D unresolved. The CDR3 length is 12 residues. V was pared by 3 bases and J by 6 bases, with 8 bases between. CDR1 is LNHNV and CDR2 is YYDKDF in the germline V gene (reference sequence). DNA of the CDR3: TGTGCCACCAGCAGTTGGGTGGATGGCTACACCTTC. Translating gives CATSSWVDGYTF. The full variable domain, with the rest looked up from reference TRBV15 and TRBJ1-2, is DAMVIQNPRYQVTQFGKPVTLSCSQTLNHNVMYWYQQKSSQAPKLLFHYYDKDFNNEADTPDNFQSRRPNTSFCFLDIRSPGLGDTAMYLCATSSWVDGYTFGSGTRLTVV.

In its sample, this clonotype was seen many times. This chain connects TRBV28 to TRBJ2-4; TRBD2 aligns across 7 bases. The CDR3 contains 16 residues. Germline lookup yields CDR1 MDHEN and CDR2 SYDVKM. Trimming cost V 5 bases and J 9 bases; bases outside gene matches: 16. The CDR3 nucleotides read TGTGCCAGCAGTCCAGTAGCGGGCCCTAATGAGGGCATTCAGTACTTC. Translating it yields CASSPVAGPNEGIQYF. Based on the CDR3 plus reference TRBV28 and TRBJ2-4, the full variable domain is DVKVTQSSRYLVKRTGEKVFLECVQDMDHENMFWYRQDPGLGLRLIYFSYDVKMKEKGDIPEGYSVSREKKERFSLILESASTNQTSMYLCASSPVAGPNEGIQYFGAGTRLSVL.

This clonotype came up a few times. The chain uses TRBV7-9 and TRBJ1-1; maybe TRBD1 (6 bases). Germline CDR1 SEHNR, CDR2 FQNEAQ (reference sequence). The CDR3 is 13 residues long. V was clipped by 7 bases and J by 3 bases, with 12 bases between them. The CDR3 DNA is TGTGCCAGCAAGCAGGGGAGCTACACTGAAGCTTTCTTT. This sequence encodes CASKQGSYTEAFF. Using reference TRBV7-9 and TRBJ1-1 for the parts outside the CDR3, the full variable domain is DTGVSQNPRHKITKRGQNVTFRCDPISEHNRLYWYRQTLGQGPEFLTYFQNEAQLEKSRLLSDRFSAERPKGSFSTLEIQRTEQGDSAMYLCASKQGSYTEAFFGQGTRLTVV.

This clonotype occurred a few times. The V gene is TRBV29-1, the J gene TRBJ1-1; D is ambiguous. The CDR3 totals 12 residues. Germline V gene data show CDR1 as SQVTM and CDR2 as ANQGSEA. V was cut by 4 bases and J by 6 bases, with 12 bases left in between. The CDR3 region is CSVAANVAEAFF. CDR3 coding DNA: TGCAGCGTTGCAGCGAACGTGGCTGAAGCTTTCTTT. Complete variable domain (other parts from reference TRBV29-1 and TRBJ1-1): SAVISQKPSRDICQRGTSLTIQCQVDSQVTMMFWYRQQPGQSLTLIATANQGSEATYESGFVIDKFPISRPNLTFSTLTVSNMSPEDSSIYLCSVAANVAEAFFGQGTRLTVV.

The chain carries TRBV6-5 and TRBJ2-7; D may be TRBD2 (5 bases). Germline V gene data show CDR1 as MNHEY and CDR2 as SVGAGI. This CDR3 region has 15 residues. Trimming cost V 4 bases and J 4 bases, with 17 bases left between them. The CDR3 DNA sequence: TGTGCCAGCAGTTCCCGTCGCCTGGGGAGTTACGAGCAGTACTTC. This sequence encodes CASSSRRLGSYEQYF.

This clonotype was counted a single time. J is TRBJ2-2 and V is TRBV9, with TRBD1 identical over 7 bases. Germline-derived CDR1 and CDR2 are SGDLS and YYNGEE. Losses at the gene ends were 3 bases for V and 9 bases for J; bases not matched to a gene: 2. The length of the CDR3 is 12 residues. DNA for the CDR3: TGTGCCAGCAGCGGACAGGGCAGGGAGCTGTTTTTT. This encodes CASSGQGRELFF.

About this clonotype: At one end the junction does not follow the germline gene, possibly because of a read error. The chain has TRBV28 and TRBJ1-5; no clear D. Germline V gives CDR1 MDHEN, CDR2 SYDVKM. The CDR3 is made up of 11 amino acids. CDR3 sequence: CASSYAQPRHF. The CDR3 DNA follows: TGTGCCAGCAGTTACGCGCAGCCCCGGCATTTT.

This clonotype has at least ten counts. The chain carries TRBV12-3 or TRBV12-4 and TRBJ1-5; 9 nucleotides align to TRBD1. J gave up 3 bases and V 5 bases, and 8 bases lay outside the gene matches. The CDR3 contains 16 residues. The CDR3 protein is CASSILGQGPNQPQHF. As DNA, the CDR3 is TGTGCCAGCAGTATCCTGGGACAGGGTCCCAATCAGCCCCAGCATTTT.

This clonotype has a handful of counts. The chain couples TRBV2 to TRBJ1-1, with D hard to call. This CDR3 has 15 residues. Germline CDR1 is SNHLY and CDR2 is FYNNEI. The V end was cut by 0 bases, the J end by 5 bases, with 13 bases between. The CDR3 coding sequence is TGTGCCAGCAGTGAAGCGCTTGGTCTAGGGACTGAAGCTTTCTTT. Translating it yields CASSEALGLGTEAFF.